This T cell receptor beta chain was profiled in a study of tumor-infiltrating lymphocytes in localized non-small cell lung cancer. In the study overall: From each patient, both tumor and uninvolved lung, non-adjacent to tumor, were sampled.

The table came from immunoSEQ multiplex PCR; TCRdb's copy has only in-frame clones and leaves some out. The sample yields around 16,000 clones, about 48% seen once. Note on this clone: Its antigen is currently unknown.

Findings and limits, study-wide: Different pieces of the same tissue were used for each assay. Not all patients were TCR sequenced, owing to tissue quantity. Higher tumor T cell infiltration than in uninvolved lung was supported by TCRbeta sequencing.

V was shortened by 5 bases and J by 0 bases, with 10 bases between the two germline ends. The CDR3 spans 14 residues. Germline V gives CDR1 MNHEY, CDR2 SVGAGI. This receptor was taken from a human donor with non-small cell lung cancer. The chain joins TRBV6-5 to TRBJ1-2; D is possibly TRBD1 (6 bases). Sequenced sample: lung tumor tissue. The CDR3 reads CASSRQATNYGYTF. CDR3 coding DNA: TGTGCCAGCAGTCGACAGGCGACTAACTATGGCTACACCTTC.